The 19 T cell receptor beta chains reported below all come from one sample, sequenced in a study of cytomegalovirus exposure and HLA in healthy donors. Both 60 Vbeta primers and 13 Jbeta primers went into the PCR. Only in-frame clones appear in the TCRdb table, and some are missing; sequencing was by immunoSEQ multiplex PCR. Of approximately 140,000 clones listed, around 73% are singletons. The sample was PBMCs. The receptors stem from a woman between 18 and 29 years old in good health and CMV-seronegative.

The chain couples TRBV19 to TRBJ2-1; 10 bases fit TRBD2. CDR3 length equals 16 residues. V was pared by 6 bases and J by 10 bases, with 15 bases of the junction left unmatched. Germline V gene sequence: CDR1 LNHDA, CDR2 SQIVND (reference sequence). CDR3 sequence (DNA): TGTGCCAGTAGCTTCGCCCAGCGGGGGGGTCTTGGGGAGCAGTTCTTC. Its protein is CASSFAQRGGLGEQFF.

V usage is TRBV6-1 and J usage is TRBJ2-2; 7 bases are a match to TRBD1. The CDR3 consists of 14 residues. Germline CDR1 reads MNHNS; CDR2 reads SASEGT. V shed 3 bases, J shed 5 bases, and the junction held 3 bases outside the gene matches. The CDR3 DNA reads TGTGCCAGCAGTGAGGGACAGACGACCGGGGAGCTGTTTTTT. Translated: CASSEGQTTGELFF.

The chain links TRBV2 to TRBJ1-2, with 8 bases fitting TRBD1. The CDR3 contains 17 residues. The germline gives CDR1 SNHLY, CDR2 FYNNEI. After removal of 1 base from V and 8 bases from J, the junction contained 15 bases not matched to a gene. CDR3 sequence: CASSEGTGGARWYGYTF. The CDR3 DNA follows: TGTGCCAGCAGTGAAGGCACAGGGGGAGCGAGGTGGTACGGCTACACCTTC.

The chain is built from TRBV6-1 and TRBJ1-5, with D tentatively TRBD1 (6 bases). V lost 6 bases, J lost 7 bases, and 19 bases lay in between. The germline gives CDR1 MNHNS, CDR2 SASEGT. The CDR3 spans 15 residues. CDR3 nucleotides: TGTGCCAGCAGGAACGAACAGGGATCAAGCCAGCCCCAGCATTTT. This translates into CASRNEQGSSQPQHF.

This clone was seen a handful of times. The chain carries TRBV28 and TRBJ1-2; 7 bases fit TRBD1. Germline CDR1 MDHEN, CDR2 SYDVKM. The CDR3 contains 15 residues. Germline trimming cut 10 bases from V and 0 bases from J; bases unmatched to any gene: 11. CDR3 sequence: CATFRGKRPNYGYTF. CDR3 coding DNA: TGTGCCACCTTCAGGGGGAAGAGGCCTAACTATGGCTACACCTTC.

The chain combines TRBV7-9 with TRBJ1-2, with D possibly matching TRBD1 (5 bases). Trimming stripped 0 bases from V and 4 bases from J, with 15 bases between. The CDR3 is made up of 16 amino acids. From germline, CDR1 is SEHNR and CDR2 FQNEAQ (reference sequence). The CDR3 reads CASSLAHGGRGYGYTF. CDR3 DNA sequence: TGTGCCAGCAGCTTAGCGCACGGGGGACGTGGCTATGGCTACACCTTC.

The V call is TRBV5-1, the J call TRBJ2-5; D ambiguous. V was shortened by 4 bases and J by 2 bases, with 6 bases between the two germline ends. CDR3 size: 12 residues. Germline CDR1 is SGHRS and CDR2 is YFSETQ. The CDR3 region has the DNA TGCGCCAGCAGCCTACTACAAGAGACCCAGTACTTC. It translates to CASSLLQETQYF.

The gene calls are TRBV5-4 and TRBJ2-5; 13 bases fit TRBD2. The CDR3 extends over 16 amino acids. V lost 5 bases, J lost 5 bases, and 9 bases stayed unmatched. The germline gives CDR1 SGHNT, CDR2 YYREEE (reference sequence). CDR3 sequence (DNA): TGTGCCAGCAGATTAACTAGCGGGGGGGGCGGTGAGACCCAGTACTTC. Protein product: CASRLTSGGGGETQYF.

The rearrangement uses TRBV7-9 and TRBJ2-7; no clear D. CDR1 is SEHNR and CDR2 is FQNEAQ in the germline V gene (reference sequence). The CDR3 runs 14 residues. Trimming took off 5 bases at V and 5 bases at J, with 16 bases between the two ends. CDR3 bases: TGTGCCAGCAGCACGGTGGTGTCCGTCGACGAGCAGTACTTC. It encodes CASSTVVSVDEQYF.

This chain uses TRBV13 with TRBJ2-3; 12 nucleotides line up with TRBD2. Germline V CDR1 and CDR2: PRHDT, FYEKMQ (reference sequence). This CDR3 has 15 residues. Trimming at V came to 0 bases and at J to 6 bases, leaving 1 base not matched to a gene. CDR3 sequence reads: CASSLGTSGSDTQYF. The CDR3 DNA reads as TGTGCCAGCAGCTTAGGGACTAGCGGGAGTGATACGCAGTATTTT. Variable domain in full (rest from reference TRBV13 and TRBJ2-3): AAGVIQSPRHLIKEKRETATLKCYPIPRHDTVYWYQQGPGQDPQFLISFYEKMQSDKGSIPDRFSAQQFSDYHSELNMSSLELGDSALYFCASSLGTSGSDTQYFGPGTRLTVL.

This clone was seen once. The chain employs TRBV15 and TRBJ2-1, with 9 bases fitting TRBD2. The CDR3 has 18 amino acids. CDR1 LNHNV and CDR2 YYDKDF come from the germline V gene (reference sequence). V lost 1 base and J lost 2; bases outside the gene matches: 9. CDR3 DNA sequence: TGTGCCACCAGCAGAGTCCAAGGAGCGGGGGGAGCCTACAATGAGCAGTTCTTC. Its translation: CATSRVQGAGGAYNEQFF.

This clone showed up just once. The chain is built from TRBV28 and TRBJ1-4; D is perhaps TRBD1 (6 bases). Trimming pared 8 bases from V and 4 bases from J, leaving 11 bases between. This CDR3 has 13 residues. CDR1 is MDHEN and CDR2 is SYDVKM in the germline V gene. The CDR3 here is CASSPGHNEKLFF. The CDR3 coding sequence is TGTGCCAGCTCTCCGGGACATAATGAAAAACTGTTTTTT. The full variable domain, its missing parts supplied by reference TRBV28 and TRBJ1-4, is DVKVTQSSRYLVKRTGEKVFLECVQDMDHENMFWYRQDPGLGLRLIYFSYDVKMKEKGDIPEGYSVSREKKERFSLILESASTNQTSMYLCASSPGHNEKLFFGSGTQLSVL.

The chain couples TRBV19 to TRBJ2-4, with 15 bases matching TRBD2. Germline CDR1 reads LNHDA; CDR2 reads SQIVND (reference sequence). V trimming: 5 bases; J trimming: 7 bases; junction bases outside the gene matches: 6. The CDR3 contains 16 residues. The CDR3 protein is CASSLGLAGGPNIQYF. DNA for the CDR3: TGTGCCAGTAGTTTAGGACTAGCGGGAGGGCCCAACATTCAGTACTTC.

The chain recombines TRBV5-1 with TRBJ1-2; TRBD1 aligns across 7 bases. The germline V gene encodes CDR1 SGHRS and CDR2 YFSETQ. This CDR3 comprises 15 residues. V dropped 3 bases and J dropped 6; count of bases not matched to a gene: 11. The CDR3 spells CASSSTGRGQNGYTF. The CDR3 DNA reads TGCGCCAGCAGCTCGACGGGAAGGGGGCAGAATGGCTACACCTTC.

The chain has TRBV7-2 and TRBJ2-2, with TRBD1 as a possible D gene (6 bases). This CDR3 contains 15 residues. V lost 5 bases and J 0 bases, leaving 10 bases between the germline ends. Germline-derived CDR1 and CDR2 are SGHTA and FQGNSA. CDR3 amino acids: CASSPRQANTGELFF. For the CDR3, the DNA is TGTGCCAGCAGCCCGCGACAGGCGAACACCGGGGAGCTGTTTTTT.

This clone was counted only a few times. This sequence joins TRBV28 and TRBJ1-1; D not resolved. Trimming stripped 4 bases from V and 12 bases from J, with 24 bases between. Germline loops: CDR1 MDHEN, CDR2 SYDVKM. This CDR3 has 15 amino acids. This chain's CDR3 is CASSSTRPSIVRSFF. The CDR3 DNA reads TGTGCCAGCAGTTCCACTCGACCATCGATCGTGCGGTCTTTCTTT.

The chain combines TRBV7-6 with TRBJ2-1; 10 positions agree with TRBD2. In germline, CDR1 is SGHVS, CDR2 FNYEAQ. The V segment lost 6 bases and the J segment 4 bases; nucleotides outside the gene matches: 6. The CDR3 length is 15 residues. The CDR3 here is CASSPSGGSYNEQFF. In DNA, the CDR3 is TGTGCCAGCAGTCCTAGCGGGGGCAGTTACAATGAGCAGTTCTTC.

This clone was found once. The chain uses TRBV5-1 and TRBJ2-2, with TRBD1 matching 7 bases. This CDR3 is built from 15 residues. J gave up 5 bases and V 0 bases, and 4 bases lay outside the gene matches. Germline-derived CDR1 and CDR2 are SGHRS and YFSETQ. CDR3 nucleotide sequence: TGCGCCAGCAGCTTGGTCACAGGGGAGACCGGGGAGCTGTTTTTT. It translates to CASSLVTGETGELFF.

The J gene is TRBJ1-1, the V gene TRBV10-3; 9 bases are a match to TRBD1. This CDR3 is built from 15 residues. Germline loops: CDR1 ENHRY, CDR2 SYGVKD. V lost 5 bases and J lost 0; bases outside the gene matches: 4. CDR3 DNA sequence: TGTGCCATCAGTCCCGGGACAGGGATGAACACTGAAGCTTTCTTT. Its protein product is CAISPGTGMNTEAFF.